This T cell receptor beta chain derives from a study of beta chain features in type 1 diabetes. The study reverse transcribed the entire isolated RNA, so it sequenced expressed TCRB transcripts. Mean read depth for naive, central memory and regulatory T cell samples was 3.5 million to 4.5 million reads. Only in-frame clones appear in the TCRdb table, and some are missing; sequencing was by immunoSEQ multiplex PCR. The sample holds under 300,000 clones, around 16% seen once. This clone has just a few counts. Its antigen is as yet unknown. The CDR3 extends over 16 amino acids. The germline gives CDR1 SGDLS, CDR2 YYNGEE. With 0 bases removed from V and 1 base from J, the gap between germline ends came to 11 bases. Purity of each sorted population was above 95%. The study, taken as a whole, reports: Cells with high TCR expression could be over-represented when cDNA is sequenced. In every one of the four CD4+ subsets, TCRB CDR3s were moderately but significantly shorter in Type 1 diabetes patients. A definitive answer on HLA type influencing TCRB rearrangement was not reached here.

This receptor was obtained from a man under 40 with type 1 diabetes. The sequencing input was naive CD4+ T cells from blood. The rearrangement joins TRBV9 to TRBJ2-1; D may be TRBD2 (5 bases). The CDR3 region is CASSVAISASYNEQFF. The CDR3 DNA reads as TGTGCCAGCAGCGTAGCTATTAGCGCTTCCTACAATGAGCAGTTCTTC.